Described below is a single T cell receptor beta chain sequence and its context. The antigen is undetermined. Together with a sample-barcoded 5' primer, a J-beta primer mix was included in a second PCR lasting 7 to 11 cycles. Each CDR3 protein gets one entry after TCRdb re-called the 5' RACE reads with MiXCR. The sample shows about 680,000 distinct CDR3 sequences, 45% to 50% of them seen only once. The data were obtained in a study of blood T cells in healthy people across ages. On the study more broadly: Template switching captured about one barcoded beta molecule per two T cells. Findings and caveats of the study: Older age went with lower TCR beta diversity per million T cells, in a roughly linear way. Calculation of diversity from one million T cells yielded estimates considered to be underestimates.

Whenever a sample was processed, at least 6 million PBMCs were isolated. V was shortened by 0 bases and J by 10 bases, with 10 bases between the two germline ends. The CDR3 is 12 residues long. Germline values: CDR1 SGHRS, CDR2 YFSETQ. The clonotype originates from a woman between 55 and 75 years old in good health. This chain links TRBV5-1 with TRBJ1-1; D is undetermined. Material: blood. The CDR3 loop is CASSLAGVGAFF. Written as DNA, the CDR3 is TGCGCCAGCAGCTTGGCCGGCGTCGGAGCTTTCTTT.